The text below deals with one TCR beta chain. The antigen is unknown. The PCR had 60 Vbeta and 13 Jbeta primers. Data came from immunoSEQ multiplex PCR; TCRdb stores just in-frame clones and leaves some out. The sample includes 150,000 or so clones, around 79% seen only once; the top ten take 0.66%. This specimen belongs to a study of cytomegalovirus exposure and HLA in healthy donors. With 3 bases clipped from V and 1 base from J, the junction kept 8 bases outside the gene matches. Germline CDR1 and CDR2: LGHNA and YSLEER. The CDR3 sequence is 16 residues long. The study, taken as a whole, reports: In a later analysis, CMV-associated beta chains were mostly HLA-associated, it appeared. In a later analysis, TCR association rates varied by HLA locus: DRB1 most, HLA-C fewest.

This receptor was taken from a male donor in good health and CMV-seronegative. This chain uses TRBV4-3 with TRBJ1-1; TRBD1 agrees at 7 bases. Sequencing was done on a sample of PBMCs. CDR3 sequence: CASSQYRTGANTEAFF. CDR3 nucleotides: TGCGCCAGCAGCCAGTACAGGACAGGAGCGAACACTGAAGCTTTCTTT.